This TCR beta chain was captured in a study of cytomegalovirus exposure and HLA in healthy donors. About the research overall: There were more than 350 genotyped donors. Of these, about 81% fell in the genetic ancestry cluster associated with self-reported Caucasian donors. Findings of the study overall: A missense variant in DCLRE1C was later tied to TCR beta V- and J-gene trimming. CMV serostatus was the only immune exposure information that was available.

Amplification used 60 Vbeta primers and 13 Jbeta primers. The repertoire was sequenced with immunoSEQ multiplex PCR; TCRdb's copy has only in-frame clones and lacks some. The table includes 100,000 to 150,000 clones, about 80% detected once. As to this clone: The antigen is undetermined.

Sequencing was carried out using PBMCs. The sequence came from a man younger than 35 in good health and CMV-seronegative.

CDR3 residues: CASSELGWDTEAFF. The CDR3 DNA reads TGTGCCAGCAGTGAACTCGGGTGGGACACTGAAGCTTTCTTT. The chain couples TRBV2 to TRBJ1-1; D is undetermined. Germline CDR1 SNHLY, CDR2 FYNNEI. V shed 2 bases and J shed 3 bases, with 10 bases lying between them. This CDR3 is 14 amino acids long.